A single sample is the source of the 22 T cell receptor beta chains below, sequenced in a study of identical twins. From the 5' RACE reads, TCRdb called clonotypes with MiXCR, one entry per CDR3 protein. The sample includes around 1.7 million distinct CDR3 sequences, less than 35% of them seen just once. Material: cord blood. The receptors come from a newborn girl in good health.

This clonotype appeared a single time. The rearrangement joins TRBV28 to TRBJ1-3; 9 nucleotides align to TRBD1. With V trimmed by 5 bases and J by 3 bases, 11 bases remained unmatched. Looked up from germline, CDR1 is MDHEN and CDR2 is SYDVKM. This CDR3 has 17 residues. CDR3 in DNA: TGTGCCAGCAGTCCTAGAGGGACAGGGAGTTATGGAAACACCATATATTTT. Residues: CASSPRGTGSYGNTIYF.

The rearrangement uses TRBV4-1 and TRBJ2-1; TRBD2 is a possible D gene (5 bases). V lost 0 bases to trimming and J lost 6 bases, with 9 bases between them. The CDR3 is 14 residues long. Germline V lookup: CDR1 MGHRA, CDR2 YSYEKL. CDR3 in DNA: TGCGCCAGCAGCCAAGAACCTAGCAGCAATGAGCAGTTCTTC. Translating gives CASSQEPSSNEQFF.

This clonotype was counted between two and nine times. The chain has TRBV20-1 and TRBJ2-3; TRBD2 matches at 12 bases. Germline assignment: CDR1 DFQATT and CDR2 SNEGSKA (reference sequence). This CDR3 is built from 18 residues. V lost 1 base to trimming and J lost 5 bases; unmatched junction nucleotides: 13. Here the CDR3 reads CSARVGLLAGGLKDTQYF. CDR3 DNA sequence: TGCAGTGCTAGAGTGGGACTACTAGCGGGAGGCCTCAAAGATACGCAGTATTTT.

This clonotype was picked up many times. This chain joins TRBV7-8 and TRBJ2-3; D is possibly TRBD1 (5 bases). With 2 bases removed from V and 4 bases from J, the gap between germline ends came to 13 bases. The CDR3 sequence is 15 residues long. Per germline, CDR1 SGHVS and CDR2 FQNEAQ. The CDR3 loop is CASSLIPGKADTQYF. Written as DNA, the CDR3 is TGTGCCAGCAGCTTAATTCCAGGGAAGGCAGATACGCAGTATTTT.

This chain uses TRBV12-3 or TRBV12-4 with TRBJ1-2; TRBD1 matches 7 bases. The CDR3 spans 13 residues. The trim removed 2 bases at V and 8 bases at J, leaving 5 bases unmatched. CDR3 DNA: TGTGCCAGCAGTTTATCGACAGGGCACGGCTACACCTTC. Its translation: CASSLSTGHGYTF.

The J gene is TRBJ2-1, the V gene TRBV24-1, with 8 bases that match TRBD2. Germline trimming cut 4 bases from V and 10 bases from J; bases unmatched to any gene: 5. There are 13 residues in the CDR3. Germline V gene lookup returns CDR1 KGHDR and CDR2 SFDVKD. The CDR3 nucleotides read TGTGCCACCAGTGACTTCATAGCGGGGGAGCAGTTCTTC. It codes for CATSDFIAGEQFF.

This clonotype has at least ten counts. CDR3 in DNA: TGTGCCAGCAGAGAATCCGACTCGGGGGTCCACGAGCAGTACTTC. Translated, it gives CASRESDSGVHEQYF. The chain combines TRBV12-3 or TRBV12-4 with TRBJ2-7, with a tentative D call TRBD2 (6 bases). V lost 6 bases to trimming and J lost 5 bases, with 20 bases between them. This CDR3 region has 15 residues.

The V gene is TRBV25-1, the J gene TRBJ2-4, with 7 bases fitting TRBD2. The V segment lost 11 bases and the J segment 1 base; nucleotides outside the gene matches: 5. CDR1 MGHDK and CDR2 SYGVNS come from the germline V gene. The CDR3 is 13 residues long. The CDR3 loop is CAGAGLAKNIQYF. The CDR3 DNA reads TGTGCCGGAGCGGGATTGGCCAAAAACATTCAGTACTTC.

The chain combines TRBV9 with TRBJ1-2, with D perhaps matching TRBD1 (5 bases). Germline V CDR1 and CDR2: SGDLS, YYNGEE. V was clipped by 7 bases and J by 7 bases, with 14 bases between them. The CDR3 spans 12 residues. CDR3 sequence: CASGGRGGGYTF. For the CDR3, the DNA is TGTGCCAGCGGCGGGCGTGGGGGTGGCTACACCTTC.

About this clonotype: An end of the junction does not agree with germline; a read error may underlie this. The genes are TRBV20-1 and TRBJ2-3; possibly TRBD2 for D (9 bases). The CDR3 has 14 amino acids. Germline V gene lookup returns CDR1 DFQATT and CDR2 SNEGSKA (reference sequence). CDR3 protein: CSARQGTSTGTQYF. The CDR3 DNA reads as TGCAGTGCAAGACAGGGGACTAGCACAGGTACGCAGTATTTT.

In DNA, the CDR3 is TGCAGTGCTCAGGGACTAGCGGACTACAATGAGCAGTACTTC. It codes for CSAQGLADYNEQYF. The V and J genes are TRBV20-1 and TRBJ2-1; 11 bases line up with TRBD2. TRBJ2-7 explains the end of the DNA better; the J call may be wrong. This CDR3 has 14 amino acids. Germline V gene data show CDR1 as DFQATT and CDR2 as SNEGSKA (reference sequence).

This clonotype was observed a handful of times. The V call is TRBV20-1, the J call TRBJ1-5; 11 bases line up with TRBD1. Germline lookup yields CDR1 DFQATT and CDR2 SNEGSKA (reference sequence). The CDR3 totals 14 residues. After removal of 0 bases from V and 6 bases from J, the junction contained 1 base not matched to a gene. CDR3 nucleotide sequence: TGCAGTGCTAGAGATGGGACAGGGGGTCAGCCCCAGCATTTT. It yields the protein CSARDGTGGQPQHF.

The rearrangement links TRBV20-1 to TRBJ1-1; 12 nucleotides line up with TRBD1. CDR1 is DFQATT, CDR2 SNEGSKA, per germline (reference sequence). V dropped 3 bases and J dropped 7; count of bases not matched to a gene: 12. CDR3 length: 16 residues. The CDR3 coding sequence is TGCAGTGCTAGTGGCCGGGACAGGGGGCGCCTTAGTGAAGCTTTCTTT. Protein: CSASGRDRGRLSEAFF.

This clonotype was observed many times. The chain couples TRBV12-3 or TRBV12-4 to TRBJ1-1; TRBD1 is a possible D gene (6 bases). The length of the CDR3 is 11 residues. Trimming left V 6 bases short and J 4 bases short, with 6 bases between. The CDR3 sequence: CASRQGTEAFF. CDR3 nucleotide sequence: TGTGCCAGCAGACAGGGCACTGAAGCTTTCTTT.

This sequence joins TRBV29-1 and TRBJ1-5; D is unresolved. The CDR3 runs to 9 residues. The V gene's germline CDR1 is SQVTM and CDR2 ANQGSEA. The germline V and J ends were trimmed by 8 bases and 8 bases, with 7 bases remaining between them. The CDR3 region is CSRLEPQHF. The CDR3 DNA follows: TGCAGCCGTCTTGAGCCCCAGCATTTT.

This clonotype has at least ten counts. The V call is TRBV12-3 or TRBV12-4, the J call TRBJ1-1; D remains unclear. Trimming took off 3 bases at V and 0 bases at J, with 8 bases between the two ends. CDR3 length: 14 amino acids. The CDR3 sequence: CASSFARLNTEAFF. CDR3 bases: TGTGCCAGCAGTTTTGCACGCCTGAACACTGAAGCTTTCTTT.

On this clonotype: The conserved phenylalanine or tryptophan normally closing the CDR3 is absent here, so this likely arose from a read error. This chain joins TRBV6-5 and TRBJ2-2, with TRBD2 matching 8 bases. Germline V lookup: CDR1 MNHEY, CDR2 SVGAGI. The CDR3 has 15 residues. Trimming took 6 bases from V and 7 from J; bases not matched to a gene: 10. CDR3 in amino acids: CASRRSGRSGGELFV. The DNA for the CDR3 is TGTGCCAGCAGACGCAGCGGGAGAAGTGGCGGGGAGCTGTTTGTT.

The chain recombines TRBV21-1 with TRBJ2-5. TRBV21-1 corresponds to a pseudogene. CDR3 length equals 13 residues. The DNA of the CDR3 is TGTGCCAGCAGCAGCTTCCAAGAGAAGACCCAGTACTTC. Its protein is CASSSFQEKTQYF.

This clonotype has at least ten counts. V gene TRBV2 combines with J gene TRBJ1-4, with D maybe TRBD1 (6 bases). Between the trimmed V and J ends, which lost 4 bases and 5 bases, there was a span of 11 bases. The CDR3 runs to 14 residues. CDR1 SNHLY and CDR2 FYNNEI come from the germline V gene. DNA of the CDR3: TGTGCCAGCAGTGGGACAGCTCCAAATGAAAAACTGTTTTTT. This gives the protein CASSGTAPNEKLFF. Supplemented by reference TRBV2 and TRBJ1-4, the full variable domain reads EPEVTQTPSHQVTQMGQEVILRCVPISNHLYFYWYRQILGQKVEFLVSFYNNEISEKSEIFDDQFSVERPDGSNFTLKIRSTKLEDSAMYFCASSGTAPNEKLFFGSGTQLSVL.

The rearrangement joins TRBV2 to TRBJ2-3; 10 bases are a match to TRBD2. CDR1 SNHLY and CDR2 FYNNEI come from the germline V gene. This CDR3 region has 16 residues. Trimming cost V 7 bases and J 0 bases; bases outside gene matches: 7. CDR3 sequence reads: CASTTRLAGSTDTQYF. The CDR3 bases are TGTGCCAGCACCACAAGACTAGCGGGTAGCACAGATACGCAGTATTTT.

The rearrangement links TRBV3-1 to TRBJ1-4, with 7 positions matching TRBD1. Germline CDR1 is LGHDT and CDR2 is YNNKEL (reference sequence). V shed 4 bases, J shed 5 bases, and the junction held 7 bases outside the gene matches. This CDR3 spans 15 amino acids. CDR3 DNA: TGTGCCAGCAGCCTACGACAGGGAGAAAATGAAAAACTGTTTTTT. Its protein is CASSLRQGENEKLFF.

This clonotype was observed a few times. CDR3 protein: CSARGTQHYNEQFF. DNA for the CDR3: TGCAGTGCTAGAGGCACGCAGCATTACAATGAGCAGTTCTTC. The chain links TRBV20-1 to TRBJ2-1; D remains unclear. Trimming stripped 1 base from V and 4 bases from J, with 11 bases between. CDR3 length: 14 residues. CDR1 and CDR2 from the germline V gene are DFQATT and SNEGSKA (reference sequence).